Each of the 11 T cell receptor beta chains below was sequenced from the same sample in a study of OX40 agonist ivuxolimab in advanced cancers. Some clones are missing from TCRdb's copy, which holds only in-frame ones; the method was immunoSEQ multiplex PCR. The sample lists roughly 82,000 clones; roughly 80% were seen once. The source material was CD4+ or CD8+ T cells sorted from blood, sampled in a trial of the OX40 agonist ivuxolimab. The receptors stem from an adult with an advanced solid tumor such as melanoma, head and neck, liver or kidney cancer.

CDR3 region: CASSLSVAGGIDTQYF. In DNA, the CDR3 is TGTGCCAGCAGCTTATCCGTAGCGGGGGGCATAGATACGCAGTATTTT. The chain joins TRBV11-2 to TRBJ2-3; TRBD2 agrees at 10 bases. The CDR3 is 16 amino acids. CDR1 and CDR2 (germline): SGHAT, FQNNGV. Unmatched junction bases numbered 7, after V lost 2 bases and J lost 5 bases.

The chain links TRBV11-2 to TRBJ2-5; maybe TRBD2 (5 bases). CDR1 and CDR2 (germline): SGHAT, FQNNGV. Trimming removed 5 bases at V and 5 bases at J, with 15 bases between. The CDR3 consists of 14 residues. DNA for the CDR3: TGTGCCAGCAGCCCCGCCGTAGGCGGGGAGACCCAGTACTTC. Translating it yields CASSPAVGGETQYF.

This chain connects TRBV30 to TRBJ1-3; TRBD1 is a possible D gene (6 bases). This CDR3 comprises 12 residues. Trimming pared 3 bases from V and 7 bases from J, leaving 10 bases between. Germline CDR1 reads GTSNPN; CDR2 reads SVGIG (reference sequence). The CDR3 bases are TGTGCCTGGAGCCTAACAGGGAACACCATATATTTT. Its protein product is CAWSLTGNTIYF.

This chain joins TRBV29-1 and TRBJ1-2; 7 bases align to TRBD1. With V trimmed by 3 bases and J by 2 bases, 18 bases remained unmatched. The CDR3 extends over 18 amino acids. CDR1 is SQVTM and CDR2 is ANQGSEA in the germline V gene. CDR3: CSVDHSAVQGQMNYGYTF. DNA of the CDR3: TGCAGCGTTGATCATTCCGCCGTACAGGGGCAGATGAACTATGGCTACACCTTC.

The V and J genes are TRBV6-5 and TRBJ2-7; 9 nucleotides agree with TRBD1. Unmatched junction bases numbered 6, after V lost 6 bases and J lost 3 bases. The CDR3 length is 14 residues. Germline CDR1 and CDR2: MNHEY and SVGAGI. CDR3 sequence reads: CASSQDRGNYEQYF. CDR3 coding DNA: TGTGCCAGCAGCCAGGACAGGGGTAACTACGAGCAGTACTTC.

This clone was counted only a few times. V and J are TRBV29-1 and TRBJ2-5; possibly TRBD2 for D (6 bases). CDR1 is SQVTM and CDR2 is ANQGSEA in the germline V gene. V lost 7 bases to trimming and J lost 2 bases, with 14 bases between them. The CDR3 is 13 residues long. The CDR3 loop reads CSGRDGIQETQYF. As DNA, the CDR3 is TGCAGCGGGAGGGACGGAATTCAAGAGACCCAGTACTTC.

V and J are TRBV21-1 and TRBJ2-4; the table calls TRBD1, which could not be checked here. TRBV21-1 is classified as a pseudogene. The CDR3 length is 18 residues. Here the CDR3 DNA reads TGTGCCAGCAGCAGTGGCGCGACAGGGAGAATAGCCAAAAACATTCAGTACTTC. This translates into CASSSGATGRIAKNIQYF.

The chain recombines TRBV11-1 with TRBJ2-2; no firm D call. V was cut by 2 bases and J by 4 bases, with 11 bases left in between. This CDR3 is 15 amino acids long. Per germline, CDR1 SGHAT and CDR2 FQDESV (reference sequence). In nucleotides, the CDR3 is TGTGCCAGCAGCTTACAAGTCGGTGCCACCGGGGAGCTGTTTTTT. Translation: CASSLQVGATGELFF. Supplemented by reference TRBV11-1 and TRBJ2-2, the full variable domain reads EAEVAQSPRYKITEKSQAVAFWCDPISGHATLYWYRQILGQGPELLVQFQDESVVDDSQLPKDRFSAERLKGVDSTLKIQPAELGDSAMYLCASSLQVGATGELFFGEGSRLTVL.

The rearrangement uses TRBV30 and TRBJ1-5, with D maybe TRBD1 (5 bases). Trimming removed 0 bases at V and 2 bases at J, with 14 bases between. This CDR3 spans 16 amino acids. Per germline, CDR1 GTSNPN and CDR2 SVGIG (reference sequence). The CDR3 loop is CAWSVRGGRRNQPQHF. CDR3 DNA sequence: TGTGCCTGGAGTGTACGGGGGGGGAGGCGCAATCAGCCCCAGCATTTT.

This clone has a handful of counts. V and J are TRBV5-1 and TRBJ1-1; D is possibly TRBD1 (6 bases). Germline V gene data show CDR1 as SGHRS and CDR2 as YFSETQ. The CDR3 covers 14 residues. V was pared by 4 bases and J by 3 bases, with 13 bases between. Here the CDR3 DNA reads TGCGCCAGCAGCGGCAGGGGAGCGGACACTGAAGCTTTCTTT. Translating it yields CASSGRGADTEAFF.

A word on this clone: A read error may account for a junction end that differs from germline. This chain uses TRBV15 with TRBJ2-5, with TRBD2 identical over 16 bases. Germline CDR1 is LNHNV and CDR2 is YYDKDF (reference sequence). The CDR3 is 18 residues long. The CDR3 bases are TGTGCCGCCAGCCCCGGGACTAGCGGGGGGGCGTTTGAAGAGACCCAGTACTTC. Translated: CAASPGTSGGAFEETQYF.